This entry lists 25 T cell receptor beta chains sequenced from one sample in a study of OX40 agonist ivuxolimab in advanced cancers. TCRdb's copy holds only in-frame clones and misses some; the assay was immunoSEQ multiplex PCR. The profile covers tens of thousands of clones, with 90% appearing a single time and 7.4% taken by the ten largest. The sequencing used CD4+ or CD8+ T cells sorted from blood, collected in a trial of the OX40 agonist ivuxolimab. The receptors were gathered from an adult with an advanced solid tumor such as melanoma, head and neck, liver or kidney cancer.

This clone has just a few counts. This chain uses TRBV15 with TRBJ2-3; 7 nucleotides align to TRBD1. This CDR3 is built from 16 residues. V was pared by 1 base and J by 2 bases, with 6 bases of the junction left unmatched. Germline CDR1 and CDR2: LNHNV and YYDKDF (reference sequence). The CDR3 DNA reads as TGTGCCACCAGCAGAGGTGGGGACAGTAACACAGATACGCAGTATTTT. Amino acids: CATSRGGDSNTDTQYF.

This chain connects TRBV6-6 to TRBJ2-3; 12 bases are shared with TRBD2. The length of the CDR3 is 14 residues. Germline CDR1 and CDR2: MNHNY and SVGAGI (reference sequence). J gave up 4 bases and V 11 bases, and 7 bases lay outside the gene matches. CDR3 in DNA: TGTGCCGCGATGACTAGCGGGAGACCAGATACGCAGTATTTT. Its protein is CAAMTSGRPDTQYF.

The rearrangement uses TRBV30 and TRBJ1-2; D uncertain. V lost 3 bases and J lost 8, with 10 bases in between. Germline V gene data show CDR1 as GTSNPN and CDR2 as SVGIG (reference sequence). The CDR3 is made up of 11 amino acids. The CDR3 DNA follows: TGTGCCTGGAGAAAGGTTCGGGGCTACACCTTC. Amino acid sequence: CAWRKVRGYTF.

CDR3 nucleotide sequence: TGTGCCAGCAGCTTCGGGCCGACTGAAGCTTTCTTT. Translating it yields CASSFGPTEAFF. The V and J genes are TRBV5-6 and TRBJ1-1; D ambiguous. Germline V gene sequence: CDR1 SGHDT, CDR2 YYEEEE. The CDR3 has 12 amino acids. V was pared by 2 bases and J by 5 bases, with 7 bases between.

The chain is built from TRBV27 and TRBJ2-5; D is unresolved. The germline V gene has CDR1 MNHEY and CDR2 SMNVEV (reference sequence). This CDR3 has 13 amino acids. V gave up 5 bases and J gave up 0 bases, with 7 bases separating them. In DNA form, the CDR3 reads TGTGCCAGCAGTCCATGGGACCAAGAGACCCAGTACTTC. Translating gives CASSPWDQETQYF.

The chain has TRBV5-1 and TRBJ2-6; no clear D. The CDR3 totals 13 residues. V lost 6 bases and J lost 3, with 7 bases in between. Germline V lookup: CDR1 SGHRS, CDR2 YFSETQ. CDR3 sequence: CASNIGGANVLTF. The CDR3, as DNA: TGCGCCAGCAATATCGGTGGGGCCAACGTCCTGACTTTC.

The chain couples TRBV4-2 to TRBJ1-1; TRBD1 is a possible D gene (5 bases). CDR1 and CDR2 (germline): LGHNA, YNFKEQ. CDR3 length: 15 residues. V gave up 0 bases and J gave up 7 bases, with 15 bases separating them. This CDR3 is CASSQDQGEGVEAFF. CDR3 in DNA: TGTGCCAGCAGCCAAGATCAGGGCGAGGGAGTTGAAGCTTTCTTT.

The chain carries TRBV11-2 and TRBJ2-7; TRBD1 agrees at 7 bases. After removal of 0 bases from V and 7 bases from J, the junction contained 6 bases not matched to a gene. Germline V gene sequence: CDR1 SGHAT, CDR2 FQNNGV. The CDR3 extends over 14 amino acids. The CDR3 protein is CASSLDRGTGEQYF. CDR3 coding DNA: TGTGCCAGCAGCTTAGACAGGGGGACGGGGGAGCAGTACTTC.

The rearrangement joins TRBV5-1 to TRBJ2-5; TRBD2 matches 8 bases. This CDR3 has 13 amino acids. Germline V gives CDR1 SGHRS, CDR2 YFSETQ. J gave up 5 bases and V 4 bases, and 4 bases lay outside the gene matches. CDR3 in amino acids: CASSRREAETQYF. The CDR3 region has the DNA TGCGCCAGCAGCAGGCGGGAGGCCGAGACCCAGTACTTC.

This chain joins TRBV7-8 and TRBJ1-4; TRBD1 matches 9 bases. CDR3 size: 14 residues. Germline lookup yields CDR1 SGHVS and CDR2 FQNEAQ. V dropped 5 bases and J dropped 5; count of bases not matched to a gene: 3. The CDR3 sequence is CASSLGQGNEKLFF. CDR3 nucleotides: TGTGCCAGCAGCCTCGGACAGGGGAATGAAAAACTGTTTTTT. Drawing the rest from reference TRBV7-8 and TRBJ1-4, the complete variable domain is GAGVSQSPRYKVAKRGQDVALRCDPISGHVSLFWYQQALGQGPEFLTYFQNEAQLDKSGLPSDRFFAERPEGSVSTLKIQRTQQEDSAVYLCASSLGQGNEKLFFGSGTQLSVL.

The V and J genes are TRBV11-2 and TRBJ1-3; TRBD1 might be the D (6 bases). The CDR3 spans 16 residues. The ends were cut back, 5 bases at V and 0 bases at J, with 14 bases in the middle. Germline lookup yields CDR1 SGHAT and CDR2 FQNNGV. CDR3 region: CASSQQTGSSGNTIYF. The CDR3 DNA reads TGTGCCAGCAGCCAACAGACAGGCAGCTCTGGAAACACCATATATTTT.

The chain uses TRBV2 and TRBJ1-5, with TRBD1 as a possible D gene (5 bases). The germline V gene has CDR1 SNHLY and CDR2 FYNNEI. The germline V and J ends were trimmed by 0 bases and 7 bases, with 13 bases remaining between them. CDR3 length: 15 residues. The CDR3 protein is CASSEARQGRQPQHF. DNA of the CDR3: TGTGCCAGCAGTGAAGCGCGTCAGGGAAGGCAGCCCCAGCATTTT.

V gene TRBV19 combines with J gene TRBJ2-5, with TRBD1 identical over 7 bases. Near its end, the DNA agrees better with TRBJ2-7, so the J call may be wrong. Germline V gene sequence: CDR1 LNHDA, CDR2 SQIVND (reference sequence). The CDR3 is 14 residues long. CDR3 protein: CASSIGTAGREQYF. CDR3 nucleotides: TGTGCCAGTAGTATTGGGACAGCCGGTCGCGAGCAGTACTTC.

The chain recombines TRBV11-1 with TRBJ2-7; no clear D gene. Trimming stripped 2 bases from V and 4 bases from J, with 6 bases between. Germline CDR1 SGHAT, CDR2 FQDESV (reference sequence). This CDR3 is built from 12 residues. In nucleotides, the CDR3 is TGTGCCAGCAGCTTAATCCAGTACGAGCAGTACTTC. Its protein product is CASSLIQYEQYF. Supplemented by reference TRBV11-1 and TRBJ2-7, the full variable domain reads EAEVAQSPRYKITEKSQAVAFWCDPISGHATLYWYRQILGQGPELLVQFQDESVVDDSQLPKDRFSAERLKGVDSTLKIQPAELGDSAMYLCASSLIQYEQYFGPGTRLTVT.

The V and J genes are TRBV6-1 and TRBJ1-1; D gene unclear. There are 15 residues in the CDR3. Trimming left V 0 bases short and J 1 base short, with 9 bases between. CDR1 is MNHNS, CDR2 SASEGT, per germline. CDR3 coding DNA: TGTGCCAGCAGTGAAGCCTTCCTAGGGAACACTGAAGCTTTCTTT. Encoded protein: CASSEAFLGNTEAFF.

V and J are TRBV27 and TRBJ1-1; no clear D gene. The CDR3 sequence is 14 residues long. The germline V gene has CDR1 MNHEY and CDR2 SMNVEV (reference sequence). The V end was cut by 7 bases, the J end by 6 bases, with 18 bases between. The CDR3 nucleotides are TGTGCCAGCATTCCCTCCCTGGCGCGGGCTGAAGCTTTCTTT. It translates to CASIPSLARAEAFF.

The V call is TRBV19, the J call TRBJ1-3; D is undetermined. V was clipped by 4 bases and J by 0 bases, with 4 bases between them. This CDR3 comprises 13 residues. CDR1 and CDR2 (germline): LNHDA, SQIVND (reference sequence). DNA of the CDR3: TGTGCCAGTAGTACAGCCTCTGGAAACACCATATATTTT. It translates to CASSTASGNTIYF.

The V and J genes are TRBV13 and TRBJ1-1; D is perhaps TRBD1 (5 bases). The V and J ends lost 0 bases and 10 bases respectively, with 12 bases between them. Germline CDR1 PRHDT, CDR2 FYEKMQ (reference sequence). This CDR3 has 13 residues. CDR3 sequence reads: CASSLGGVKGAFF. The DNA for the CDR3 is TGTGCCAGCAGCTTAGGAGGGGTAAAGGGAGCTTTCTTT.

This sequence joins TRBV6-5 and TRBJ2-2; a possible D gene is TRBD2 (6 bases). This CDR3 has 13 residues. Trimming shortened V by 5 bases and J by 6 bases, and 10 bases separated the two germline ends. Germline values: CDR1 MNHEY, CDR2 SVGAGI. CDR3 sequence reads: CASSGGWAGELFF. The CDR3 DNA follows: TGTGCCAGCAGTGGGGGGTGGGCCGGGGAGCTGTTTTTT.

This chain uses TRBV5-1 with TRBJ2-7, with 10 bases fitting TRBD1. The germline CDR1 and CDR2 sequences are SGHRS and YFSETQ. The CDR3 contains 13 residues. The V and J ends lost 9 bases and 3 bases, in that order; junction bases with no gene match: 6. For the CDR3, the DNA is TGCGCCACCAGGACAGGGGGAGGCTACGAGCAGTACTTC. This sequence encodes CATRTGGGYEQYF.

The chain links TRBV9 to TRBJ2-7, with D perhaps matching TRBD2 (7 bases). The CDR3 covers 13 residues. V was shortened by 4 bases and J by 3 bases, with 11 bases between the two germline ends. CDR1 is SGDLS, CDR2 YYNGEE, per germline. In nucleotides, the CDR3 is TGTGCCAGCAGCCCGGGGGGCGACTACGAGCAGTACTTC. Translation gives CASSPGGDYEQYF.

The chain joins TRBV5-1 to TRBJ1-3, with D unresolved. V was trimmed by 0 bases and J by 0 bases, leaving 10 bases between them. Per the germline V gene, CDR1 is SGHRS and CDR2 is YFSETQ. The CDR3 spans 16 residues. The CDR3 is CASSLDISFSGNTIYF. CDR3 nucleotides: TGCGCCAGCAGCTTGGATATTTCGTTCTCTGGAAACACCATATATTTT.

This sequence joins TRBV7-8 and TRBJ2-7; D is perhaps TRBD2 (6 bases). Trimming took 1 base from V and 2 from J, leaving 12 bases between them. The CDR3 extends over 15 amino acids. Germline values: CDR1 SGHVS, CDR2 FQNEAQ. CDR3 sequence (DNA): TGTGCCAGCAGCTTAGGGGGCGGGATGACCTACGAGCAGTACTTC. This encodes CASSLGGGMTYEQYF.

The rearrangement links TRBV2 to TRBJ2-7; 12 bases match TRBD2. CDR1 is SNHLY and CDR2 is FYNNEI in the germline V gene. V trimming: 9 bases; J trimming: 6 bases; junction bases outside the gene matches: 15. The CDR3 runs 16 residues. Here the CDR3 DNA reads TGTGCCAGTCACGAGCCCTCTAGCGGGAGGGCCCTCGAGCAGTACTTC. Translating it yields CASHEPSSGRALEQYF.

V and J are TRBV7-6 and TRBJ1-1, with TRBD1 matching 7 bases. Germline lookup yields CDR1 SGHVS and CDR2 FNYEAQ. The CDR3 consists of 14 residues. V gave up 6 bases and J gave up 1 base; unmatched junction bases: 5. DNA of the CDR3: TGTGCCAGCAGTTACAGGGGAAGGAACACTGAAGCTTTCTTT. Translation: CASSYRGRNTEAFF.